The 15 T cell receptor beta chains below all came from one sample that was sequenced in a study of cytomegalovirus exposure and HLA in healthy donors. The repertoire was sequenced with immunoSEQ multiplex PCR; TCRdb's copy has only in-frame clones and lacks some. The data show under 85,000 clones, with nearly 95% seen just once and roughly 5% held by the top ten. The sequenced sample consisted of PBMCs. All receptors derive from a man aged 18 to 35 in good health and CMV-seropositive.

In this sample, this clone turned up once. The rearrangement joins TRBV20-1 to TRBJ2-1, with D uncertain. V was cut by 6 bases and J by 3 bases, with 6 bases left in between. CDR3 length equals 11 residues. Germline V gene data show CDR1 as DFQATT and CDR2 as SNEGSKA (reference sequence). The CDR3 here is CSAVNYNEQFF. CDR3 nucleotide sequence: TGCAGTGCCGTTAACTACAATGAGCAGTTCTTC.

The V and J genes are TRBV11-2 and TRBJ1-5; TRBD1 agrees at 7 bases. Germline values: CDR1 SGHAT, CDR2 FQNNGV. The CDR3 runs 14 residues. With 8 bases clipped from V and 3 bases from J, the junction kept 7 bases outside the gene matches. The CDR3 coding sequence is TGTGCCAGCTCCGAACAGGGGAACAATCAGCCCCAGCATTTT. Translating gives CASSEQGNNQPQHF.

This chain connects TRBV4-2 to TRBJ1-5, with a tentative D call TRBD1 (5 bases). This CDR3 region has 18 residues. CDR1 and CDR2 from the germline V gene are LGHNA and YNFKEQ. V was trimmed by 1 base and J by 4 bases, leaving 20 bases between them. The CDR3, as DNA: TGTGCCAGCAGCCAAGGGGTCGCCAGGGCCCTTTTTAATCAGCCCCAGCATTTT. Translating it yields CASSQGVARALFNQPQHF.

The chain is built from TRBV5-4 and TRBJ2-7, with 10 bases lining up with TRBD1. Germline V gene lookup returns CDR1 SGHNT and CDR2 YYREEE (reference sequence). The CDR3 is 15 residues long. With 0 bases clipped from V and 7 bases from J, the junction kept 7 bases outside the gene matches. CDR3 bases: TGTGCCAGCAGCTTGGTAGGGACAGGGGTTCAAGAGCAGTACTTC. Translating gives CASSLVGTGVQEQYF.

This chain connects TRBV9 to TRBJ2-3; D perhaps matches TRBD2 (5 bases). Germline assignment: CDR1 SGDLS and CDR2 YYNGEE. V shed 4 bases and J shed 2 bases, with 14 bases lying between them. The CDR3 consists of 15 residues. The CDR3 spells CASSTLDSITDTQYF. The CDR3 DNA reads as TGTGCCAGCAGCACACTGGACTCAATCACAGATACGCAGTATTTT.

The DNA for the CDR3 is TGTGCCTGGACCTGGACAGGGAACGGCTACACCTTC. It is translated as CAWTWTGNGYTF. This chain links TRBV30 with TRBJ1-2, with TRBD1 matching over 8 bases. Per the germline V gene, CDR1 is GTSNPN and CDR2 is SVGIG (reference sequence). The V gene end was trimmed by 4 bases and the J gene end by 8 bases; junction bases not matched to a gene: 6. The CDR3 sequence is 12 residues long.

The CDR3 coding sequence is TGTGCCAGCAGTGAAGGACTCGCCTCTAGCACAGATACGCAGTATTTT. Encoded protein: CASSEGLASSTDTQYF. This chain links TRBV2 with TRBJ2-3; D gene ambiguous. V was shortened by 1 base and J by 0 bases, with 11 bases between the two germline ends. The germline V gene has CDR1 SNHLY and CDR2 FYNNEI. The CDR3 runs 16 residues.

The chain couples TRBV5-1 to TRBJ2-5, with D possibly being TRBD2 (5 bases). Between the trimmed V and J ends, which lost 4 bases and 2 bases, there was a span of 12 bases. Germline V gene data show CDR1 as SGHRS and CDR2 as YFSETQ. The length of the CDR3 is 14 residues. CDR3 protein: CASSPGSRQETQYF. The CDR3 DNA follows: TGCGCCAGCAGCCCGGGATCTAGGCAAGAGACCCAGTACTTC.

The chain has TRBV6-5 and TRBJ1-1; 10 bases match TRBD1. The CDR3 extends over 13 amino acids. In germline, CDR1 is MNHEY, CDR2 SVGAGI. V lost 7 bases and J lost 6; bases outside the gene matches: 5. The CDR3, as DNA: TGTGCCAGCAACCGGGACAGGGGCTCTGAAGCTTTCTTT. Protein product: CASNRDRGSEAFF.

V and J are TRBV5-1 and TRBJ1-1, with TRBD1 matching 7 bases. The germline V gene has CDR1 SGHRS and CDR2 YFSETQ. The CDR3 sequence is 15 residues long. J was trimmed by 1 base and V by 3 bases; bases with no gene match: 6. CDR3 bases: TGCGCCAGCAGCTGGGGCCAGGGGGGGAACACTGAAGCTTTCTTT. Its protein is CASSWGQGGNTEAFF. Full variable domain (outside the CDR3, taken from reference TRBV5-1 and TRBJ1-1): KAGVTQTPRYLIKTRGQQVTLSCSPISGHRSVSWYQQTPGQGLQFLFEYFSETQRNKGNFPGRFSGRQFSNSRSEMNVSTLELGDSALYLCASSWGQGGNTEAFFGQGTRLTVV.

This sequence joins TRBV5-1 and TRBJ1-3; possible D gene TRBD1, 6 bases. This CDR3 has 16 residues. CDR1 and CDR2 from the germline V gene are SGHRS and YFSETQ. Trimming took 4 bases from V and 1 from J, leaving 15 bases between them. CDR3 in amino acids: CASSLGGQTSGNTIYF. The CDR3, as DNA: TGCGCCAGCAGCCTGGGGGGGCAGACGTCTGGAAACACCATATATTTT. The whole variable domain, filled in from reference TRBV5-1 and TRBJ1-3, reads KAGVTQTPRYLIKTRGQQVTLSCSPISGHRSVSWYQQTPGQGLQFLFEYFSETQRNKGNFPGRFSGRQFSNSRSEMNVSTLELGDSALYLCASSLGGQTSGNTIYFGEGSWLTVV.

This chain links TRBV6-1 with TRBJ1-5; D is uncertain. This CDR3 comprises 12 residues. The germline V gene encodes CDR1 MNHNS and CDR2 SASEGT. Trimming removed 6 bases from V and 15 bases from J, with 18 bases in between. CDR3 in DNA: TGTGCCAGCAGAGAGGGCCGCGTAAGTCGGCATTTT. This translates into CASREGRVSRHF.

The chain recombines TRBV5-1 with TRBJ1-5, with a weak D call TRBD1 (6 bases). The germline gives CDR1 SGHRS, CDR2 YFSETQ. There are 18 residues in the CDR3. V gave up 0 bases and J gave up 7 bases, with 23 bases separating them. The CDR3 nucleotides read TGCGCCAGCAGCTTGGGGGGGGGCAGGGACGGTATCATGCAGCCCCAGCATTTT. Translating it yields CASSLGGGRDGIMQPQHF.

The V and J genes are TRBV7-8 and TRBJ1-4; 8 bases align to TRBD1. Losses at the gene ends were 5 bases for V and 8 bases for J; bases not matched to a gene: 10. CDR3 length: 15 amino acids. Germline values: CDR1 SGHVS, CDR2 FQNEAQ. The CDR3 DNA reads TGTGCCAGCAGCCCCGGACAGGGATCCTCGGAAAAACTGTTTTTT. Its translation: CASSPGQGSSEKLFF.

The V gene is TRBV21-1, the J gene TRBJ1-1; the listed D gene, TRBD1, was not tested against the DNA. TRBV21-1 is classified as a pseudogene. This CDR3 is 15 amino acids long. CDR3 coding DNA: TGTGCCAGCAGCATTAGGGGACAGGTTCCCACTGAAGCTTTCTTT. It yields the protein CASSIRGQVPTEAFF.